This T cell receptor (beta chain) originates from a study of PD-1 blockade in classical Hodgkin lymphoma. Study-level points and caveats: Baseline TCR diversity was reportedly lower in newly diagnosed patients than healthy donors. Complete responders matched newly diagnosed patients in baseline diversity. The CD4+ diversity rise by C4D1 was clearest in complete responders.

A remark on this clone: What it recognizes is unknown.

The assay was immunoSEQ multiplex PCR, and TCRdb's table has in-frame clones only and misses some. The sample records about 30,000 clones, 86% being singletons. Time point described: cycle 4 day 1 (C4D1), after about 6 weeks of nivolumab. All patients relapsed after autologous stem cell transplantation, and brentuximab vedotin exposure varied. Negative selection with magnetic separation was used to purify CD4+ T cells from thawed PBMCs. Looked up from germline, CDR1 is ENHRY and CDR2 is SYGVKD. V lost 11 bases to trimming and J lost 2 bases, with 7 bases between them. The CDR3 loop spans 10 amino acids.

The material was CD4+ T cells from blood, obtained before the fourth cycle of nivolumab. The chain links TRBV10-3 to TRBJ2-7; D is undetermined. This TCR was sampled from a human donor with classical Hodgkin lymphoma. The DNA of the CDR3 is TGTGCCCCCCCTGCCTACGAGCAGTACTTC. It translates to CAPPAYEQYF.